These T cell receptor beta chains were read from a single sample in a study of control samples from healthy donors and cancer patients. This table comes from immunoSEQ multiplex PCR, and its TCRdb copy is limited to in-frame clones, with some not included. The table records around 80,000 clones, 94% of them present only once. Sequenced: blood. The receptors were gathered from a woman younger than 45 in good health. The CDR3 runs from the conserved cysteine through the conserved F or W. Each record gives: J gene, clone size, D gene, V gene, CDR3 DNA, CDR3 protein. D genes are given only for firm matches. Clone size is stated in some rows and not others, as once, few, many or a class when expanded.

J: TRBJ1-2
size: -
D: -
V: TRBV11-3
DNA: TGTGCCAGCAGCCTCACGACAGTAGGTGGCTACACCTTC
CDR3: CASSLTTVGGYTF

J: TRBJ1-1
size: -
D: TRBD1
V: TRBV6-5
DNA: TGTGCCAGCAGTAGGGACAGGACTGACGCTTTCTTT
CDR3: CASSRDRTDAFF

J: TRBJ1-4
size: once
D: -
V: TRBV15
DNA: TGTGCCACCAGCAGAGATGGTCAGGTCCGTGAAAAACTGTTTTTT
CDR3: CATSRDGQVREKLFF

J: TRBJ2-7
size: -
D: -
V: TRBV28
DNA: TGTGCCAGCAGTCCTCAGGGGGGGGGCTCCGAGCAGTACTTC
CDR3: CASSPQGGGSEQYF

J: TRBJ2-1
size: -
D: TRBD2
V: TRBV9
DNA: TGTGCCAGCAGCGTCGAGCGGGGGGGCCAAGAGCAGTTCTTC
CDR3: CASSVERGGQEQFF

J: TRBJ1-1
size: few
D: -
V: TRBV6-4
DNA: TGTGCCAGCAGGGCCGAAGTGAACACTGAAGCTTTCTTT
CDR3: CASRAEVNTEAFF

J: TRBJ1-2
size: -
D: -
V: TRBV5-4
DNA: TGTGCCAGCAGCTTGGATACGGAAGGCTACACCTTC
CDR3: CASSLDTEGYTF

J: TRBJ1-1
size: -
D: -
V: TRBV5-1
DNA: TGCGCCAGCAGCTATGGACAGCCTAACACTGAAGCTTTCTTT
CDR3: CASSYGQPNTEAFF

J: TRBJ2-5
size: -
D: TRBD1
V: TRBV7-9
DNA: TGTGCCAGCAGCCCGACAGGGGTACGGGAGACCCAGTACTTC
CDR3: CASSPTGVRETQYF

J: TRBJ1-1
size: -
D: -
V: TRBV10-2
DNA: TGCGCCAGCTCCGTTTCTGGTATCTCGAACACTGAAGCTTTCTTT
CDR3: CASSVSGISNTEAFF

J: TRBJ2-5
size: once
D: -
V: TRBV5-4
DNA: TGTGCCAGCAGCCCGCGGAGGGTCCGTCAAGAGACCCAGTACTTC
CDR3: CASSPRRVRQETQYF

J: TRBJ1-3
size: -
D: -
V: TRBV19
DNA: TGTGCCAGCGCGGGCGACCGGACGGGAAACACCATATATTTT
CDR3: CASAGDRTGNTIYF

J: TRBJ2-5
size: -
D: TRBD2
V: TRBV2
DNA: TGTGCCAGCAGTGCTGTGAGCGGGGGATCTCAAGAGACCCAGTACTTC
CDR3: CASSAVSGGSQETQYF

J: TRBJ2-7
size: -
D: TRBD2
V: TRBV6-2/TRBV6-3
DNA: TGTGCCAGCAGTTACTCGAGGAGACTAGCGGGGGCCTACGAGCAGTACTTC
CDR3: CASSYSRRLAGAYEQYF

J: TRBJ1-3
size: -
D: -
V: TRBV12-3/TRBV12-4
DNA: TGTGCCAGCAGTTTATTCTTTGGAAACACCATATATTTT
CDR3: CASSLFFGNTIYF

J: TRBJ1-1
size: -
D: -
V: TRBV18
DNA: TGTGCCAGCTCACATACGGAAAACACTGAAGCTTTCTTT
CDR3: CASSHTENTEAFF

J: TRBJ2-3
size: -
D: TRBD2
V: TRBV5-1
DNA: TGCGCCAGCAGCTTGCCCTCACTAGCGGGGGGGTTAGATACGCAGTATTTT
CDR3: CASSLPSLAGGLDTQYF

J: TRBJ2-3
size: -
D: TRBD2
V: TRBV19
DNA: TGTGCCAGTAATTCGGGGGGTACAGATACGCAGTATTTT
CDR3: CASNSGGTDTQYF

J: TRBJ2-1
size: -
D: TRBD1
V: TRBV5-4
DNA: TGTGCCAGCAGCTCCCGACAGGGCGATGAGCAGTTCTTC
CDR3: CASSSRQGDEQFF

J: TRBJ1-1
size: -
D: -
V: TRBV28
DNA: TGTGCCAGCAGGGTGAACACTGAAGCTTTCTTT
CDR3: CASRVNTEAFF

J: TRBJ1-3
size: -
D: -
V: TRBV15
DNA: TGTGCCACCAGCCCGGGGTCCGTCTCACGAAGAAACACCATATATTTT
CDR3: CATSPGSVSRRNTIYF

J: TRBJ2-1
size: -
D: TRBD1
V: TRBV4-1
DNA: TGCGCCAGAGGGGGGACAGGGTATCACAATGAGCAGTTCTTC
CDR3: CARGGTGYHNEQFF

J: TRBJ1-2
size: -
D: -
V: TRBV9
DNA: TGTGCCAGCAGCGCAAGGAGGGTGAGGCCGGGGGGCTACACCTTC
CDR3: CASSARRVRPGGYTF

J: TRBJ2-5
size: -
D: TRBD1
V: TRBV7-8
DNA: TGTGCCAGCAGCCTCGACAGGGGTCAAGAGACCCAGTACTTC
CDR3: CASSLDRGQETQYF

J: TRBJ1-4
size: -
D: -
V: TRBV2
DNA: TGTGCCAGCAGTGAAGGAGGGCCCTCCCTGGAAAAACTGTTTTTT
CDR3: CASSEGGPSLEKLFF

J: TRBJ2-2
size: -
D: -
V: TRBV19
DNA: TGTGCCAGTATAGGCGGTCGGGTAGCAACCGGGGAGCTGTTTTTT
CDR3: CASIGGRVATGELFF

J: TRBJ1-1
size: -
D: TRBD1
V: TRBV19
DNA: TGTGCCAGTAGTATACGGGACAGGAACACTGAAGCTTTCTTT
CDR3: CASSIRDRNTEAFF

J: TRBJ2-7
size: once
D: -
V: TRBV3-1/TRBV3-2
DNA: TGTGCCAGCAGCCAAGGGACAGCCTCCTACGAGCAGTACTTC
CDR3: CASSQGTASYEQYF

J: TRBJ1-2
size: few
D: -
V: TRBV3-1/TRBV3-2
DNA: TGTGCCAGCAGCCAATCGCAGGTTTATGGCTACACCTTC
CDR3: CASSQSQVYGYTF

J: TRBJ2-5
size: -
D: -
V: TRBV7-3
DNA: TGTGCCAGCAGCTTATTGGGGGGCCGGGCCCAGTACTTC
CDR3: CASSLLGGRAQYF

J: TRBJ2-5
size: -
D: -
V: TRBV12-3/TRBV12-4
DNA: TGTGCCAGCAGCGACCAAGAGACCCAGTACTTC
CDR3: CASSDQETQYF

J: TRBJ1-1
size: -
D: -
V: TRBV13
DNA: TGTGCCAGCAGCATACAGGGTTTACGGACTGAAGCTTTCTTT
CDR3: CASSIQGLRTEAFF

J: TRBJ2-2
size: few
D: -
V: TRBV7-7
DNA: TGTGCTAGCAGCTTAGTGGACGGAAACACCGGGGAGCTGTTTTTT
CDR3: CASSLVDGNTGELFF

J: TRBJ1-1
size: once
D: TRBD1
V: TRBV29-1
DNA: TGCAGCGTTGTTGACAGGGGCCGGGGGACTGAAGCTTTCTTT
CDR3: CSVVDRGRGTEAFF

J: TRBJ2-1
size: -
D: -
V: TRBV15
DNA: TGTGCCACCAGCAGAGGAGGGTACAATGAGCAGTTCTTC
CDR3: CATSRGGYNEQFF

J: TRBJ2-1
size: -
D: -
V: TRBV27
DNA: TGTGCCAGCAGTTTAGAACGGGGTTGGAACAATGAGCAGTTCTTC
CDR3: CASSLERGWNNEQFF

J: TRBJ1-3
size: -
D: TRBD1
V: TRBV11-3
DNA: TGTGCCAGCAGCTTAGAAGGGGGCGGTTCTGGAAACACCATATATTTT
CDR3: CASSLEGGGSGNTIYF

J: TRBJ2-2
size: -
D: TRBD2
V: TRBV19
DNA: TGTGCCAGTAGTACTAGCGGGGGAAACACCGGGGAGCTGTTTTTT
CDR3: CASSTSGGNTGELFF

J: TRBJ1-1
size: -
D: TRBD1
V: TRBV6-1
DNA: TGTGCCAGCAGTGAAGGGACAGGGAATCCTGAAGCTTTCTTT
CDR3: CASSEGTGNPEAFF

J: TRBJ1-6
size: -
D: -
V: TRBV10-1
DNA: TGCGCCAGCAAACTATCAACGACAGGTCCAGCAAGCTCCTATAATTCACCCCTCCACTTT
CDR3: CASKLSTTGPASSYNSPLHF

J: TRBJ1-4
size: -
D: TRBD1
V: TRBV9
DNA: TGTGCCAGCAGCGAGGTCGACAGGGATGAAAAACTGTTTTTT
CDR3: CASSEVDRDEKLFF

J: TRBJ1-1
size: -
D: -
V: TRBV4-2
DNA: TGTGCCAGCAGCCAAGATTTAGGGACCTCTGAAGCTTTCTTT
CDR3: CASSQDLGTSEAFF

J: TRBJ1-5
size: -
D: -
V: TRBV2
DNA: TGTGCCAGCAGTTACAGGGCCCGGCGGAGTCAGCCCCAGCATTTT
CDR3: CASSYRARRSQPQHF

J: TRBJ2-5
size: -
D: -
V: TRBV11-3
DNA: TGTGCCAGCAGCTTAGTAGAGGAGACCCAGTACTTC
CDR3: CASSLVEETQYF